Listed here are 10 T cell receptor beta chains from one sample, sequenced in a study of blood T cell repertoires in COVID-19. This table comes from immunoSEQ multiplex PCR, and its TCRdb copy is limited to in-frame clones, with some not included. The sample holds roughly 39,000 clones, over 85% seen once. Specimen: peripheral blood. The receptors originated from a human donor with active COVID-19. The donor label of this sample is uncertain.

This clone has only a few counts. The rearrangement joins TRBV25-1 to TRBJ1-5; 10 bases align to TRBD1. CDR1 is MGHDK and CDR2 is SYGVNS in the germline V gene. The V and J ends lost 5 bases and 7 bases, in that order; junction bases with no gene match: 5. This CDR3 has 14 amino acids. The CDR3 spells CASSTRDRGQPQHF. CDR3 DNA sequence: TGTGCCAGCAGTACTCGGGACAGGGGCCAGCCCCAGCATTTT.

The V gene is TRBV18, the J gene TRBJ2-3; D might be TRBD2 (6 bases). With 5 bases removed from V and 5 bases from J, the gap between germline ends came to 20 bases. Germline V gives CDR1 KGHSH, CDR2 LQKENI. The CDR3 totals 16 residues. In nucleotides, the CDR3 is TGTGCCAGCTCATCTCCGGGACTCGCGTCCTTAGATACGCAGTATTTT. Its protein is CASSSPGLASLDTQYF.

This clone has just one count. The chain recombines TRBV5-1 with TRBJ1-1; D is undetermined. V was cut by 1 base and J by 3 bases, with 16 bases left in between. Germline CDR1 SGHRS, CDR2 YFSETQ. The CDR3 has 16 amino acids. In DNA, the CDR3 is TGCGCCAGCAGCTTGACCCTCCCGGGGAGTTACACTGAAGCTTTCTTT. Encoded protein: CASSLTLPGSYTEAFF.

The V gene is TRBV7-8, the J gene TRBJ1-5; 7 bases align to TRBD1. CDR1 is SGHVS, CDR2 FQNEAQ, per germline. V was clipped by 1 base and J by 5 bases; unmatched bases: 5. This CDR3 is 15 amino acids long. The CDR3 DNA reads as TGTGCCAGCAGCTTAGTGGGACAGAAGGATCAGCCCCAGCATTTT. Its protein is CASSLVGQKDQPQHF.

The CDR3 sequence: CASSSGLAGGPQETQYF. The DNA for the CDR3 is TGTGCCAGCAGTTCCGGACTAGCGGGGGGGCCCCAAGAGACCCAGTACTTC. The chain has TRBV6-2 or TRBV6-3 and TRBJ2-5; 15 bases fit TRBD2. This CDR3 region has 17 residues. The germline V gene has CDR1 MNHEY and CDR2 SVGEGT. V lost 4 bases, J lost 1 base, and 4 bases stayed unmatched.

The CDR3 nucleotides are TGTGCCAGTAGTACCCGACAGGGGCAAGCTTTCTTT. Amino acid sequence: CASSTRQGQAFF. The chain has TRBV19 and TRBJ1-1; 8 bases line up with TRBD1. V dropped 4 bases and J dropped 9; count of bases not matched to a gene: 4. The CDR3 runs 12 residues. Germline assignment: CDR1 LNHDA and CDR2 SQIVND (reference sequence).

The chain carries TRBV5-1 and TRBJ2-5; D is unresolved. Per germline, CDR1 SGHRS and CDR2 YFSETQ. This CDR3 has 13 residues. Between the trimmed V and J ends, which lost 4 bases and 1 base, there was a span of 8 bases. The CDR3 loop is CASSLLSQETQYF. The CDR3 DNA sequence: TGCGCCAGCAGCCTACTTTCCCAAGAGACCCAGTACTTC.

In its sample, this clone was seen once. V is TRBV7-9 and J is TRBJ2-1; tentative D call: TRBD2 (6 bases). Germline V gives CDR1 SEHNR, CDR2 FQNEAQ (reference sequence). The V and J ends lost 5 bases and 6 bases respectively, with 11 bases between them. This CDR3 comprises 13 residues. CDR3 region: CASSPMGGNEQFF. The CDR3 coding sequence is TGTGCCAGCAGCCCTATGGGGGGCAATGAGCAGTTCTTC.

V usage is TRBV9 and J usage is TRBJ1-1; perhaps TRBD1 as D (5 bases). V was clipped by 1 base and J by 1 base, with 8 bases between them. This CDR3 region has 14 residues. Germline values: CDR1 SGDLS, CDR2 YYNGEE. The CDR3 loop is CASSVSQGNTEAFF. DNA of the CDR3: TGTGCCAGCAGCGTAAGTCAGGGGAACACTGAAGCTTTCTTT.

The chain has TRBV18 and TRBJ1-5, with 8 bases lining up with TRBD1. The CDR3 is made up of 16 amino acids. V shed 5 bases and J 3 bases; nucleotides not matched to a gene: 9. Germline-derived CDR1 and CDR2 are KGHSH and LQKENI. CDR3 nucleotide sequence: TGTGCCAGCTCAAATGCCCAGGGGGCCCTCAATCAGCCCCAGCATTTT. This codes for CASSNAQGALNQPQHF.